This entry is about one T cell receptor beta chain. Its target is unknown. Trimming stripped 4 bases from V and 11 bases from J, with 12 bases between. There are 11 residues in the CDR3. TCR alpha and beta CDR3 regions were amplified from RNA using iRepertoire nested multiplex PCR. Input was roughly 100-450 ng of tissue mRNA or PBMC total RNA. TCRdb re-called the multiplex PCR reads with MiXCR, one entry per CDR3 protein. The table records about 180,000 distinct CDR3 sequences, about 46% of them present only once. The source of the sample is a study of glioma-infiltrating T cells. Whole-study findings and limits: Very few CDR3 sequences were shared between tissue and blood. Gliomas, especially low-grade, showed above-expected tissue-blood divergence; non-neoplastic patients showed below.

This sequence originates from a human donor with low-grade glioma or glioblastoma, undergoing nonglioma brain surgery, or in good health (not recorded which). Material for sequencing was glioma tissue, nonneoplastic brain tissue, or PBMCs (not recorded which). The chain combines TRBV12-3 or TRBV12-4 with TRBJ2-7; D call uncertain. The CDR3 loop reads CASSSLLRKYF. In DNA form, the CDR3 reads TGTGCCAGCAGTTCTCTCCTCCGGAAGTACTTC.